The 18 T cell receptor beta chains listed next were all sequenced from one sample in a study of shared clonotypes between healthy human individuals. Sequencing used immunoSEQ multiplex PCR; TCRdb keeps in-frame clones, though not all of them. The sample shows about 2 million clones, about 95% of them seen only once. As defined, naive CD8 cells were CD45RO-negative and positively selected for CCR7, with terminally differentiated effector memory CD45RA+ cells excluded. The sequencing input was naive CD8+ T cells sorted from blood. Every receptor here comes from a young man in good health.

The chain uses TRBV6-5 and TRBJ1-1; D ambiguous. Germline V CDR1 and CDR2: MNHEY, SVGAGI. V lost 6 bases, J lost 6 bases, and 14 bases lay in between. This CDR3 region has 13 residues. In nucleotides, the CDR3 is TGTGCCAGCAGCGACACTCCGAGCGCTGAAGCTTTCTTT. It encodes CASSDTPSAEAFF.

This clone turned up a few times. This rearrangement joins TRBV7-9 to TRBJ2-5; the match to TRBD2 covers 13 bases. This CDR3 region has 15 residues. V trimming: 5 bases; J trimming: 4 bases; junction bases outside the gene matches: 4. Per the germline V gene, CDR1 is SEHNR and CDR2 is FQNEAQ (reference sequence). The DNA of the CDR3 is TGTGCCAGCAGCCCGGGGACTAGCGGGATAGAGACCCAGTACTTC. Its translation is CASSPGTSGIETQYF.

The chain uses TRBV7-6 and TRBJ2-1, with D perhaps TRBD1 (6 bases). The CDR3 totals 12 residues. CDR1 is SGHVS, CDR2 FNYEAQ, per germline. Trimming left V 10 bases short and J 5 bases short, with 12 bases between. The DNA of the CDR3 is TGTGCCACTGCGGACAGTAACAATGAGCAGTTCTTC. This gives the protein CATADSNNEQFF.

A single count supports this clone. The V call is TRBV14, the J call TRBJ2-1; D is tentatively TRBD1 or TRBD2 (7 bases each). Germline V gives CDR1 SGHDN, CDR2 FVKESK. The CDR3 loop spans 16 amino acids. The V gene lost 1 base and the J gene lost 5 bases, with 15 bases spanning the gap. CDR3 in DNA: TGTGCCAGCAGCCAAGGATGGGAGGGGGCAAACAATGAGCAGTTCTTC. Amino acids: CASSQGWEGANNEQFF.

CDR3 amino acids: CASTMTGGTEAFF. The DNA for the CDR3 is TGTGCCAGTACCATGACAGGGGGCACTGAAGCTTTCTTT. This sequence joins TRBV19 and TRBJ1-1; 9 bases fit TRBD1. The CDR3 has 13 amino acids. The ends lost 7 bases at V and 4 bases at J; junction bases unmatched: 4. Per germline, CDR1 LNHDA and CDR2 SQIVND (reference sequence).

The chain is built from TRBV9 and TRBJ2-7; 7 nucleotides align to TRBD1. Germline-derived CDR1 and CDR2 are SGDLS and YYNGEE. The V gene end was trimmed by 4 bases and the J gene end by 2 bases; junction bases not matched to a gene: 12. This CDR3 has 16 amino acids. The DNA of the CDR3 is TGTGCCAGCAGCTCCACCGACAGGGTAGAACCCTACGAGCAGTACTTC. Translation gives CASSSTDRVEPYEQYF.

V is TRBV27 and J is TRBJ2-7, with D possibly being TRBD1 (5 bases). From germline, CDR1 is MNHEY and CDR2 SMNVEV (reference sequence). Trimming stripped 3 bases from V and 1 base from J, with 16 bases between. This CDR3 is built from 16 residues. The DNA of the CDR3 is TGTGCCAGCAGTTTCTCGTCAGGGCCGACATCCTACGAGCAGTACTTC. This translates into CASSFSSGPTSYEQYF.

V gene TRBV5-1 combines with J gene TRBJ1-2; 9 positions match TRBD1. The CDR3 runs 16 residues. The V gene's germline CDR1 is SGHRS and CDR2 YFSETQ. V was clipped by 3 bases and J by 4 bases; unmatched bases: 10. CDR3 DNA: TGCGCCAGCAGCTGGGGCCCAGGGACAGGGCTCTATGGCTACACCTTC. Amino acid sequence: CASSWGPGTGLYGYTF.

The chain joins TRBV13 to TRBJ2-7; maybe TRBD1 (6 bases). The CDR3 runs 17 residues. Per germline, CDR1 PRHDT and CDR2 FYEKMQ (reference sequence). V lost 0 bases and J lost 5, with 20 bases in between. Here the CDR3 reads CASSLGRFETGDHEQYF. DNA for the CDR3: TGTGCCAGCAGCTTAGGAAGGTTCGAGACAGGAGATCACGAGCAGTACTTC.

This chain uses TRBV7-3 with TRBJ2-1, with D possibly being TRBD1 or TRBD2 (5 bases each). V lost 5 bases and J lost 2, with 13 bases in between. Per germline, CDR1 SGHTA and CDR2 FQGTGA. The CDR3 length is 15 residues. The CDR3 DNA follows: TGTGCCAGCAGCCCTAGGGACGGTGCCTACAATGAGCAGTTCTTC. This codes for CASSPRDGAYNEQFF.

The J gene is TRBJ1-5, the V gene TRBV27, with TRBD1 as a possible D gene (6 bases). Trimming took 2 bases from V and 5 from J, leaving 13 bases between them. CDR3 size: 15 residues. Germline V gene lookup returns CDR1 MNHEY and CDR2 SMNVEV (reference sequence). This CDR3 is CASSLIAGDYQPQHF. DNA of the CDR3: TGTGCCAGCAGTTTAATAGCAGGGGATTATCAGCCCCAGCATTTT.

A few counts support this clone. Other DNA sequences in the same sample also yield this CDR3. This sequence joins TRBV7-3 and TRBJ1-1; D is undetermined. The CDR3 covers 13 residues. Trimming took 2 bases from V and 1 from J, leaving 5 bases between them. Germline V gene data show CDR1 as SGHTA and CDR2 as FQGTGA. This CDR3 reads CASSLSGNTEAFF. The CDR3 nucleotides read TGTGCCAGCAGCTTATCTGGGAACACTGAAGCTTTCTTT.

This clone appeared a single time. The chain employs TRBV23-1 and TRBJ1-6, with 7 bases fitting TRBD1. TRBV23-1 is annotated as an ORF whose role is uncertain. Losses at the gene ends were 6 bases for V and 7 bases for J; bases not matched to a gene: 3. This CDR3 comprises 13 residues. The CDR3 spells CASRPDRNSPLHF. The CDR3 DNA reads as TGCGCCAGCAGACCGGACAGGAATTCACCCCTCCACTTT.

The chain recombines TRBV7-9 with TRBJ2-7, with D perhaps matching TRBD1 or TRBD2 (5 bases each). V lost 5 bases and J lost 1, with 18 bases in between. Germline CDR1 and CDR2: SEHNR and FQNEAQ (reference sequence). The CDR3 sequence is 16 residues long. CDR3 bases: TGTGCCAGCAGCCAAGGCGGAGGACACCCTTCCTACGAGCAGTACTTC. Amino acids: CASSQGGGHPSYEQYF.

The CDR3 DNA sequence: TGTGCCAGCAGCCCGGAGGGCCTAGTCCAAGAGACCCAGTACTTC. This codes for CASSPEGLVQETQYF. The V call is TRBV9, the J call TRBJ2-5, with D possibly being TRBD2 (6 bases). Per the germline V gene, CDR1 is SGDLS and CDR2 is YYNGEE. The CDR3 has 15 residues. The V gene lost 4 bases and the J gene lost 1 base, with 14 bases spanning the gap.

CDR3 nucleotides: TGTGCCAGCAGCTTCGCCGGGACAGCTTACTCTGGAAACACCATATATTTT. The encoded protein is CASSFAGTAYSGNTIYF. The chain carries TRBV5-6 and TRBJ1-3; TRBD1 aligns across 7 bases. Losses at the gene ends were 2 bases for V and 0 bases for J; bases not matched to a gene: 8. The CDR3 has 17 amino acids. CDR1 is SGHDT, CDR2 YYEEEE, per germline.

J is TRBJ2-7 and V is TRBV7-9; 8 bases are shared with TRBD2. This CDR3 contains 14 residues. Germline assignment: CDR1 SEHNR and CDR2 FQNEAQ (reference sequence). J gave up 3 bases and V 4 bases, and 5 bases lay outside the gene matches. CDR3 nucleotides: TGTGCCAGCAGCTCCCCCGGGGGGGACTACGAGCAGTACTTC. It codes for CASSSPGGDYEQYF.

V gene TRBV11-2 combines with J gene TRBJ2-5, with TRBD1 matching over 7 bases. Germline CDR1 reads SGHAT; CDR2 reads FQNNGV. Germline trimming cut 5 bases from V and 4 bases from J; bases unmatched to any gene: 13. This CDR3 contains 16 residues. CDR3 sequence (DNA): TGTGCCAGCAGCGACAGACAGGGCAAGGGGCGAGAGACCCAGTACTTC. This gives the protein CASSDRQGKGRETQYF.